Listed here are 5 T cell receptor beta chains from one sample, sequenced in a study of beta chain features in type 1 diabetes. The study reverse transcribed the entire isolated RNA, so it sequenced expressed TCRB transcripts. Sequenced by immunoSEQ multiplex PCR; TCRdb stores in-frame clones only, minus some. In the table there are about 370,000 clones, less than 15% of which are singletons. Sequences were obtained from naive CD4+ T cells from blood. These receptors were obtained from a woman in her late teens or twenties in good health.

This clone occurred a few times. The V and J genes are TRBV5-4 and TRBJ2-5; D may be TRBD2 (5 bases). The V gene lost 6 bases and the J gene lost 7 bases, with 19 bases spanning the gap. This CDR3 region has 14 residues. Per the germline V gene, CDR1 is SGHNT and CDR2 is YYREEE (reference sequence). CDR3 residues: CASTTDGVRGTQYF. Written as DNA, the CDR3 is TGTGCCAGCACCACGGACGGGGTAAGAGGGACCCAGTACTTC.

The chain combines TRBV7-2 with TRBJ2-3, with 12 bases fitting TRBD2. V lost 3 bases to trimming and J lost 4 bases; unmatched junction nucleotides: 5. There are 16 residues in the CDR3. CDR1 is SGHTA and CDR2 is FQGNSA in the germline V gene. This chain's CDR3 is CASSFSTSGSPDTQYF. The CDR3 coding sequence is TGTGCCAGCAGCTTTTCGACTAGCGGGAGTCCAGATACGCAGTATTTT.

This clone was detected only a few times. This chain uses TRBV30 with TRBJ1-1, with 7 nucleotides matching TRBD1. Germline CDR1 GTSNPN, CDR2 SVGIG (reference sequence). V was pared by 3 bases and J by 2 bases, with 3 bases of the junction left unmatched. The CDR3 runs 13 residues. The CDR3 nucleotides read TGTGCCTGGAGCGGACAGGACAACACTGAAGCTTTCTTT. Amino acid sequence: CAWSGQDNTEAFF. Supplemented by reference TRBV30 and TRBJ1-1, the full variable domain reads SQTIHQWPATLVQPVGSPLSLECTVEGTSNPNLYWYRQAAGRGLQLLFYSVGIGQISSEVPQNLSASRPQDRQFILSSKKLLLSDSGFYLCAWSGQDNTEAFFGQGTRLTVV.

V and J are TRBV2 and TRBJ2-2; TRBD1 agrees at 7 bases. Germline CDR1 reads SNHLY; CDR2 reads FYNNEI. J was trimmed by 0 bases and V by 5 bases; bases with no gene match: 3. This CDR3 spans 15 amino acids. CDR3 sequence (DNA): TGTGCCAGCAGTTGGGACAGCCCGAACACCGGGGAGCTGTTTTTT. Protein product: CASSWDSPNTGELFF.

The rearrangement joins TRBV2 to TRBJ2-7, with 8 bases matching TRBD2. The CDR3 consists of 14 residues. J gave up 2 bases and V 7 bases, and 7 bases lay outside the gene matches. CDR1 is SNHLY, CDR2 FYNNEI, per germline. Written as DNA, the CDR3 is TGTGCCAGCACCACCGGGAGGGCGGCCTACGAGCAGTACTTC. Encoded protein: CASTTGRAAYEQYF.